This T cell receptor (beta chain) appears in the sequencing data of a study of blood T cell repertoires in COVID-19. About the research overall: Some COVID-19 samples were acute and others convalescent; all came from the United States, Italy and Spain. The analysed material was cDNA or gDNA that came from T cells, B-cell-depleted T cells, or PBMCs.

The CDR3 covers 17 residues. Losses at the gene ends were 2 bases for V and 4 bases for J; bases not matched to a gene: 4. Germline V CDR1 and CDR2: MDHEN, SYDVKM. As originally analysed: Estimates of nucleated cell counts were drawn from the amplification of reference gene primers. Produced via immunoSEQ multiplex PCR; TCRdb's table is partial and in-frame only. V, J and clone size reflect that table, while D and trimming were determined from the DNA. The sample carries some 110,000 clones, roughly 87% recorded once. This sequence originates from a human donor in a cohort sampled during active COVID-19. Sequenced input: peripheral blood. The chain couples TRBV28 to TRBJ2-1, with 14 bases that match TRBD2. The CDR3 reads CASSLTGLAGEYNEQFF. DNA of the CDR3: TGTGCCAGCAGTTTAACGGGACTAGCGGGAGAATACAATGAGCAGTTCTTC.